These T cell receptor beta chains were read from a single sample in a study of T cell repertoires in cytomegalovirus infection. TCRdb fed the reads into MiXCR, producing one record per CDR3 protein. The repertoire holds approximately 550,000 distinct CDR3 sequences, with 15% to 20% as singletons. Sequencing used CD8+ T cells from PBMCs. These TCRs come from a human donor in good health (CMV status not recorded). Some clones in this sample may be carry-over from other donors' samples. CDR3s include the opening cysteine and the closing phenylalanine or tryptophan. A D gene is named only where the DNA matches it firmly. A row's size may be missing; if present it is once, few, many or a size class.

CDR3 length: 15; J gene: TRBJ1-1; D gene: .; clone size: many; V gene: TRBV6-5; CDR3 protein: CASSPDSGLNTEAFF; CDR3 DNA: TGTGCCAGCAGCCCCGATTCAGGGCTGAACACTGAAGCTTTCTTT
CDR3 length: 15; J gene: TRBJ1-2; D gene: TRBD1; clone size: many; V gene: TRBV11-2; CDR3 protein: CASSFQGALNYGYTF; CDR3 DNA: TGTGCCAGCAGCTTCCAGGGGGCCCTTAACTATGGCTACACCTTC
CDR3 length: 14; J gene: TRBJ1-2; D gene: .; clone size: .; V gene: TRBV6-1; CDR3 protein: CASSEAQGRHGYTF; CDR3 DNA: TGTGCCAGCAGTGAAGCACAGGGCCGGCATGGCTACACCTTC
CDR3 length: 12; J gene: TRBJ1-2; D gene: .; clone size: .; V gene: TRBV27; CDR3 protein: CASRRGFYGYTF; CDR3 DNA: TGTGCCAGCCGTAGAGGTTTCTATGGCTACACCTTC
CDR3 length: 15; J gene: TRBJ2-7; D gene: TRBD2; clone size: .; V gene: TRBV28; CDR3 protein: CASSFRTSGHYEQYF; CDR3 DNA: TGTGCCAGCAGTTTTCGGACTAGCGGACACTACGAGCAGTACTTC
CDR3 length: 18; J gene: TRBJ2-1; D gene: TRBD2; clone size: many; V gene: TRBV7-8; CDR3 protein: CASSLASGRALGYNEQFF; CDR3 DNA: TGTGCCAGCAGCTTAGCTAGCGGGAGGGCCTTAGGTTACAATGAGCAGTTCTTC
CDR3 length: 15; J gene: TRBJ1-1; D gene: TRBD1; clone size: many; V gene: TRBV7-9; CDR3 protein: CASSLVTGEVTEAFF; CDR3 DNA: TGTGCCAGCAGCTTAGTGACAGGGGAGGTGACTGAAGCTTTCTTT
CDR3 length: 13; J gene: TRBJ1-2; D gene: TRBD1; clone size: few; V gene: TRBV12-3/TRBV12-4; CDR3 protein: CASSEGTVYGYTF; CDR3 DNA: TGTGCCAGCAGTGAAGGGACAGTCTATGGCTACACCTTC
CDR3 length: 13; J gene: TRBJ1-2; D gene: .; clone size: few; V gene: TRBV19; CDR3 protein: CASSSRSGDGYTF; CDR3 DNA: TGTGCCAGTAGCTCGAGGTCGGGAGATGGCTACACCTTC
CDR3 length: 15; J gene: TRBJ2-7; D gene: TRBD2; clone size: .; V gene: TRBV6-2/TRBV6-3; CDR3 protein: CASRRPGTSGYEQYF; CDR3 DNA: TGTGCCAGCAGACGACCCGGGACTAGCGGGTACGAGCAGTACTTC
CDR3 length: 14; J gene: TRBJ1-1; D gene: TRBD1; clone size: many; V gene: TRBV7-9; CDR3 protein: CASSFGQGPTEAFF; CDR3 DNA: TGTGCCAGCAGCTTCGGACAGGGGCCCACTGAAGCTTTCTTT
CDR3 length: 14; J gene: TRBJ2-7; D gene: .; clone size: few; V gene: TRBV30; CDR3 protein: CAWDDGTGSYEQYF; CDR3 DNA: TGTGCCTGGGACGACGGGACGGGATCCTACGAGCAGTACTTC
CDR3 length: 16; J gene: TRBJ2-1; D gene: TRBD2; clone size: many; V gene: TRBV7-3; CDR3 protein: CASSAGWSGGPDEQFF; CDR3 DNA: TGTGCCAGCAGCGCCGGGTGGTCGGGAGGGCCGGATGAGCAGTTCTTC
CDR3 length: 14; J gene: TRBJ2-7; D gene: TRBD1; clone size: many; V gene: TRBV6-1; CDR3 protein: CASRDRGNSYEQYF; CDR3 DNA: TGTGCCAGCAGAGACAGGGGGAATTCCTACGAGCAGTACTTC
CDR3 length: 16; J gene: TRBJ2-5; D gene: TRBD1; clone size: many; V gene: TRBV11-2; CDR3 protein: CASSLYFQGANETQYF; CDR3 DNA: TGTGCCAGCAGCTTATACTTCCAGGGGGCGAATGAGACCCAGTACTTC
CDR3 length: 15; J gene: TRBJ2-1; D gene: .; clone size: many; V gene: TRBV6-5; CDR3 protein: CASSYSLGLYNEQFF; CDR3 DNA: TGTGCCAGCAGTTATTCCCTTGGACTGTACAATGAGCAGTTCTTC
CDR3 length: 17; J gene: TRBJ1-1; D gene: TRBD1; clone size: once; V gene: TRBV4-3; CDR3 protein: CASSQFQGGLEGTEAFF; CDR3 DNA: TGCGCCAGCAGCCAATTCCAGGGGGGGTTAGAGGGCACTGAAGCTTTCTTT
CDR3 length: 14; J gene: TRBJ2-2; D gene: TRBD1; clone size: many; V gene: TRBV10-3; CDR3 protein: CATYRGSNTGELFF; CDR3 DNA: TGTGCCACTTACAGGGGTTCGAACACCGGGGAGCTGTTTTTT
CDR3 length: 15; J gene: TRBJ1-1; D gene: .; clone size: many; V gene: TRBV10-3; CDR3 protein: CAISDQTAMNTEAFF; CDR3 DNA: TGTGCCATCAGTGACCAGACTGCCATGAACACTGAAGCTTTCTTT
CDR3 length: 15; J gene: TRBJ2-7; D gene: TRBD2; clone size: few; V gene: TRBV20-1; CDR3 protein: CSARDGDSGSLEQYF; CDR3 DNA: TGCAGTGCTAGAGATGGGGATAGCGGGAGTTTAGAGCAGTACTTC
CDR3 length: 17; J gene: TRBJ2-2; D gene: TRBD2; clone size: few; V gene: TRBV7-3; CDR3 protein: CASSQTSGRANTGELFF; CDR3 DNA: TGTGCCAGCAGCCAGACTAGCGGGAGGGCCAACACCGGGGAGCTGTTTTTT
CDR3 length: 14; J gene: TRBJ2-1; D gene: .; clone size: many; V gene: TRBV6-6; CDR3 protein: CASSYTLTTNEQFF; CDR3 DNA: TGTGCCAGCAGTTACACCCTCACGACCAATGAGCAGTTCTTC
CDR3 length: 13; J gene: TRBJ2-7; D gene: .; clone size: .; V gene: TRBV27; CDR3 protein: CASSGGQNYEQYF; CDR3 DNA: TGTGCCAGCAGTGGAGGACAGAATTACGAGCAGTACTTC
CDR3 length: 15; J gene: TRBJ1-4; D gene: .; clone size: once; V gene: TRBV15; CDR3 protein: CATSYSNPRNEKLFF; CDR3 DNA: TGTGCCACCAGCTACTCGAACCCCCGCAATGAAAAACTGTTTTTT
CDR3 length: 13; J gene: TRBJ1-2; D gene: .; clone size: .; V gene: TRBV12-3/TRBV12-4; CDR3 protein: CASSPRKVAGYTF; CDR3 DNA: TGTGCCAGCAGCCCCCGTAAGGTTGCTGGCTACACCTTC
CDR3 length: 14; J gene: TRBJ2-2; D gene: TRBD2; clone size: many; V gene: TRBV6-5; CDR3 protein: CASSYGGDTGELFF; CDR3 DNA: TGTGCCAGCAGTTATGGGGGGGATACCGGGGAGCTGTTTTTT
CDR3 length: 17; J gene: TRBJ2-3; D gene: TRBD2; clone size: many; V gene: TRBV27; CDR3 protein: CASSSVRLAGGADTQYF; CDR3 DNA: TGTGCCAGCAGTTCAGTGAGACTAGCGGGAGGGGCAGATACGCAGTATTTT
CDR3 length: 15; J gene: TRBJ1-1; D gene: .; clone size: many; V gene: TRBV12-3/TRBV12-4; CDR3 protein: CASSLWREGNTEAFF; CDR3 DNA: TGTGCCAGCAGTTTATGGCGTGAGGGGAACACTGAAGCTTTCTTT
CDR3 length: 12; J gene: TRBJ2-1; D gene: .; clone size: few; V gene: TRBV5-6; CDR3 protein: CASSWGLNEQFF; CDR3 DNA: TGTGCCAGCAGTTGGGGATTGAATGAGCAGTTCTTC
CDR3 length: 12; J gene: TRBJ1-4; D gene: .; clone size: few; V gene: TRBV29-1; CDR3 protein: CSVIARDEKLFF; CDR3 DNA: TGCAGCGTTATCGCGAGGGATGAAAAACTGTTTTTT
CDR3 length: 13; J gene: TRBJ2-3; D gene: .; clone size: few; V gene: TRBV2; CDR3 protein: CASRGRVIDTQYF; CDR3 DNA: TGTGCCAGCAGAGGCAGGGTTATAGATACGCAGTATTTT
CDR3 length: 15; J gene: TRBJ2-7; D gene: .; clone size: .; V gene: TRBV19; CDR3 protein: CASSIAVRQGGEQYF; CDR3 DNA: TGTGCCAGTAGTATAGCAGTTCGGCAGGGCGGCGAGCAGTACTTC
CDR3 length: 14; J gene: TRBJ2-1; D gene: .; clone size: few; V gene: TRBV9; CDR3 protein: CASSETVRVDEQFF; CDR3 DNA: TGTGCCAGCAGCGAAACGGTTCGGGTGGATGAGCAGTTCTTC
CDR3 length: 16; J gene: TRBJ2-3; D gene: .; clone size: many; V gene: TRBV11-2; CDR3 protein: CASSFAGQLSTDTQYF; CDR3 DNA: TGTGCCAGCAGCTTCGCGGGACAGTTAAGCACAGATACGCAGTATTTT
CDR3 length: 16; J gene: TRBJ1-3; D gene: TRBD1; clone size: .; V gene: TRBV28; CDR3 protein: CASSTPDRGLGNTIYF; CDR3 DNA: TGTGCCAGCAGTACCCCGGACAGGGGGCTTGGAAACACCATATATTTT
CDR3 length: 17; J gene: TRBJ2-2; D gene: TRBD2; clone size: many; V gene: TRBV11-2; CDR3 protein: CASSHGLAGEDTGELFF; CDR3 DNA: TGTGCCAGCAGCCACGGACTAGCGGGAGAGGACACCGGGGAGCTGTTTTTT